In its sample, the clone carrying this T cell receptor beta chain was seen a few times. Its antigen is undetermined. The data are from a study of regulatory T cells in long-lasting Graves disease. Time point indicated: newly diagnosed GD, antithyroid drugs for less than 3 months. Preparation of the TCR library used RNA extracted from PBMCs. Arm-PCR of CDR3 regions and iRepertoire HTBI primers were used to build TCR beta libraries. TCRdb re-analysed the multiplex PCR reads in MiXCR, keeping a single row per CDR3 protein. The table has roughly 420,000 distinct CDR3 sequences, roughly 15% seen once. General study findings and limits: Persistent disease exhibited a predilection for TRBV28, TRBJ1-2 and TRBJ2-5.

V was pared by 0 bases and J by 0 bases, with 19 bases between. CDR1 SQVTM and CDR2 ANQGSEA come from the germline V gene. The CDR3 consists of 18 residues. This same sample was also taken into another study, of T cells in Graves' hyperthyroidism and ophthalmopathy. That investigation notes: Median prediction lead before ophthalmopathy onset was 6.5 months with the model.

The V call is TRBV29-1, the J call TRBJ2-3, with D possibly being TRBD1 (6 bases). Sequencing used peripheral blood mononuclear cells (PBMCs), obtained at new diagnosis, from a patient treated with antithyroid drugs. This clonotype was obtained from a woman aged 25 to 39 with Graves disease. The CDR3 loop reads CSVEDKDRRPPSTDTQYF. In nucleotides, the CDR3 is TGCAGCGTTGAAGATAAGGACAGAAGACCCCCTAGCACAGATACGCAGTATTTT.